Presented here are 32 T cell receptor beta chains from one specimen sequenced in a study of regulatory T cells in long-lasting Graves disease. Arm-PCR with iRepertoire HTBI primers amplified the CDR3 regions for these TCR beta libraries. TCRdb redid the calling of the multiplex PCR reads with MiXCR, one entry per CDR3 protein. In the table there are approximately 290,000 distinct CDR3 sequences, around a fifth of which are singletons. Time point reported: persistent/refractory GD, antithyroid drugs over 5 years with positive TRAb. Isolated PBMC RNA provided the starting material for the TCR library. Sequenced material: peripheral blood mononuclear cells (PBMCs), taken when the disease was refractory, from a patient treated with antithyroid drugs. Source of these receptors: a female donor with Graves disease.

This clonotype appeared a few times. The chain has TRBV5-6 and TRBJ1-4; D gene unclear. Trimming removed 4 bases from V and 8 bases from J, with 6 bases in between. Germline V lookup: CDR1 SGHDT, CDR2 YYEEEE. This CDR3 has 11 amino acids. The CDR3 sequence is CASSIGEKLFF. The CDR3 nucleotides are TGTGCCAGCAGCATTGGGGAAAAACTGTTTTTT.

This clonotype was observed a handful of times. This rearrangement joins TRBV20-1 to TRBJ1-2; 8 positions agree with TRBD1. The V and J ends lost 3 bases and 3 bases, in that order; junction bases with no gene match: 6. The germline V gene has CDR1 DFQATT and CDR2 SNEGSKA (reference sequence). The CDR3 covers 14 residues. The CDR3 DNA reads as TGCAGTGCTAGCCGCCTGGGACAGGACTATGGCTACACCTTC. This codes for CSASRLGQDYGYTF.

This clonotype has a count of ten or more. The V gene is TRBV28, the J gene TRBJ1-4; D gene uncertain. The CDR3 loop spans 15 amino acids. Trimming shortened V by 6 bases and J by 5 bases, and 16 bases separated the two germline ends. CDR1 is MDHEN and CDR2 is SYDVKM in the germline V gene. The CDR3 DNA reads TGTGCCAGCAGCCCCCCCGTTGGGCTCAATGAAAAACTGTTTTTT. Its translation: CASSPPVGLNEKLFF.

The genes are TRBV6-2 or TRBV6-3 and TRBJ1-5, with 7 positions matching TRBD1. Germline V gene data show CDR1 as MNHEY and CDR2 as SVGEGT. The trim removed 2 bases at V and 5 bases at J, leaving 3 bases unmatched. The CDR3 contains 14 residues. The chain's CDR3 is CASSYEGAYQPQHF. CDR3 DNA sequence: TGTGCCAGCAGTTACGAGGGGGCGTATCAGCCCCAGCATTTT.

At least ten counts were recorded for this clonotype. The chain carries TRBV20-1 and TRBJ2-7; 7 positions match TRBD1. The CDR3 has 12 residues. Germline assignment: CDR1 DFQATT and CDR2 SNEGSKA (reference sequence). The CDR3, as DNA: TGCGCCCACAGGGGTCCCTCCTACGAGCAGTACTTC. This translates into CAHRGPSYEQYF.

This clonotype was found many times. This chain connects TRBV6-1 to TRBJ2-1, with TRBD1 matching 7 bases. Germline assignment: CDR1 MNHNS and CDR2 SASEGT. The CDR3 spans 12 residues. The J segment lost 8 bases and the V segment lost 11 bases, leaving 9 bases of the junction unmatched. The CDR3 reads CAVQGIPDEQFF. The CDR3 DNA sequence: TGTGCCGTACAGGGGATCCCTGATGAGCAGTTCTTC.

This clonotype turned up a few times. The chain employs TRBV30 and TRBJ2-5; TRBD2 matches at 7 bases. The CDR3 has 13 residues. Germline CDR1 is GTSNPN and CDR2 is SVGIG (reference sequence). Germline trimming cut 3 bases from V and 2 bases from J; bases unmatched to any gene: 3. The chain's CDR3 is CAWSGGRQETQYF. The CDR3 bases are TGTGCCTGGAGCGGGGGGAGGCAAGAGACCCAGTACTTC.

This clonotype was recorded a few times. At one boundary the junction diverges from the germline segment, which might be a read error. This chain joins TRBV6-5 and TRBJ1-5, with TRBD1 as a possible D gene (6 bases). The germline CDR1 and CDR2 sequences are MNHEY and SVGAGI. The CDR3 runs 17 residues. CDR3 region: CASSFEQQGTGNQSQHF. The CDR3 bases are TGTGCCAGCAGTTTCGAACAACAGGGAACCGGCAATCAGTCCCAGCATTTT.

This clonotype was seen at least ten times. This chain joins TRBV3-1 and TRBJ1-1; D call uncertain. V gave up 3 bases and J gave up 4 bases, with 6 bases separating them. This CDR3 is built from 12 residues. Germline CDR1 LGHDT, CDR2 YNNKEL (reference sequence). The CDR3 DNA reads TGTGCCAGCAGCCACACTGGCACTGAAGCTTTCTTT. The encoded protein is CASSHTGTEAFF.

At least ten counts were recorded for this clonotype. CDR3 coding DNA: TGTGCCAGCAGCTCCGACCCGGGACTAGCGGGAGGCAGCTCCTACGAGCAGTACTTC. Its translation is CASSSDPGLAGGSSYEQYF. The V gene is TRBV7-9, the J gene TRBJ2-7; TRBD2 agrees at 15 bases. The germline V gene encodes CDR1 SEHNR and CDR2 FQNEAQ (reference sequence). V dropped 4 bases and J dropped 0; count of bases not matched to a gene: 10. The CDR3 covers 19 residues. The full variable domain, rest sourced from reference TRBV7-9 and TRBJ2-7, is DTGVSQNPRHKITKRGQNVTFRCDPISEHNRLYWYRQTLGQGPEFLTYFQNEAQLEKSRLLSDRFSAERPKGSFSTLEIQRTEQGDSAMYLCASSSDPGLAGGSSYEQYFGPGTRLTVT.

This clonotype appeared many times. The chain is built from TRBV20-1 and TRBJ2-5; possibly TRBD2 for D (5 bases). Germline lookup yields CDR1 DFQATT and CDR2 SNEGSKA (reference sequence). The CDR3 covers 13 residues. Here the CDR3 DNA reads TGCAGCACCAGAGGGCCCAGGCAAGAGACCCAGTACTTC. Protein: CSTRGPRQETQYF.

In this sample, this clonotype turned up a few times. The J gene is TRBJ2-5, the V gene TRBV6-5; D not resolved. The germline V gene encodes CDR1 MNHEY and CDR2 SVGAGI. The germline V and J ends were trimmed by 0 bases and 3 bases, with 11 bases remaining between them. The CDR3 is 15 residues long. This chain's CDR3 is CASSYSMGGKETQYF. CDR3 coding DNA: TGTGCCAGCAGTTACTCGATGGGCGGAAAAGAGACCCAGTACTTC.

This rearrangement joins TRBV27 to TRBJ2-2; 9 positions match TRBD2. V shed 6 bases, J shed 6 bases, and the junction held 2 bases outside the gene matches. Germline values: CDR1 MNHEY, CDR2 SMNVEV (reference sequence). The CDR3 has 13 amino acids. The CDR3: CASSVAGAGELFF. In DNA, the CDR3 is TGTGCCAGCAGCGTAGCGGGAGCCGGGGAGCTGTTTTTT.

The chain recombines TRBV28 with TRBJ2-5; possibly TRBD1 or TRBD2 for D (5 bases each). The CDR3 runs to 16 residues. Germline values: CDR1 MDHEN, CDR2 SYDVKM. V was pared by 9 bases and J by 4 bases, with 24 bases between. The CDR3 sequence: CASSTTLGLSGETQYF. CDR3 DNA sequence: TGTGCCAGTTCCACTACTCTGGGGCTCAGCGGAGAGACCCAGTACTTC.

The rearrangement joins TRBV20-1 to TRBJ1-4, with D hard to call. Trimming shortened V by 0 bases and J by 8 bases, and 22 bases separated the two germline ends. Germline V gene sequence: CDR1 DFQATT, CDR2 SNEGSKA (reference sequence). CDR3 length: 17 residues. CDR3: CSARDTVFRVTGEKLFF. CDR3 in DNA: TGCAGTGCTAGAGATACTGTCTTCCGGGTCACTGGCGAAAAACTGTTTTTT.

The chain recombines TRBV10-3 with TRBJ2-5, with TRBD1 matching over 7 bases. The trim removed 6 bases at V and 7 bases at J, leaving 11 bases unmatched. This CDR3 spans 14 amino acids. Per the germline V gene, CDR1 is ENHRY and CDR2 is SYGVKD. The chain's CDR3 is CAIRGQAREGTQYF. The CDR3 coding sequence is TGTGCCATCAGAGGACAGGCCCGCGAGGGGACCCAGTACTTC.

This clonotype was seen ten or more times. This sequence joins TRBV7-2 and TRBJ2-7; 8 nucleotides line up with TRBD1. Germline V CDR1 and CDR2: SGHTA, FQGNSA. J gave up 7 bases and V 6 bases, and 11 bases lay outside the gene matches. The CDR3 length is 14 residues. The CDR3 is CASRPGQVGEEQYF. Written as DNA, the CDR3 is TGTGCCAGCAGACCGGGACAGGTGGGGGAGGAGCAGTACTTC.

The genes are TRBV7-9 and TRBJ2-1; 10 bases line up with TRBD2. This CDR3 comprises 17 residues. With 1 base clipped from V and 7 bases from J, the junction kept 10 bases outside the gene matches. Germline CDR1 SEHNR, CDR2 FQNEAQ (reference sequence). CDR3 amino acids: CASSLERLAGPFNEQFF. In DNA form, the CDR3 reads TGTGCCAGCAGCTTAGAGAGACTAGCGGGCCCGTTTAATGAGCAGTTCTTC.

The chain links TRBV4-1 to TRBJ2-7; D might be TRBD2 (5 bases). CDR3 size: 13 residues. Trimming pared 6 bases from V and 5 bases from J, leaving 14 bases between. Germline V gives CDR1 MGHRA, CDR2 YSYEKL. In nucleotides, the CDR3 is TGCGCCAGCAGACCGGGGAACGGGAACGAGCAGTACTTC. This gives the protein CASRPGNGNEQYF.

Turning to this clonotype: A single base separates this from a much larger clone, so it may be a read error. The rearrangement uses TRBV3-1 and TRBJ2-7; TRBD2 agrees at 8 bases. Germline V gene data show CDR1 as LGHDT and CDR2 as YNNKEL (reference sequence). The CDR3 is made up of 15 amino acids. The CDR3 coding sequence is TGTGCCAGCAGCCAAGATGGAGCGGGAGCATGGGAGCGGTACTTC. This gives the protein CASSQDGAGAWERYF.

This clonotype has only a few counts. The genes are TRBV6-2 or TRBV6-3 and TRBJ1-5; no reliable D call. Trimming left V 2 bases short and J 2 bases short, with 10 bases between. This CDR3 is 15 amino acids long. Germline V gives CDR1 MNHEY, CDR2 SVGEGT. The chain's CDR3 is CASSYPGRGNQPQHF. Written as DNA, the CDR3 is TGTGCCAGCAGTTACCCTGGCCGGGGCAATCAGCCCCAGCATTTT.

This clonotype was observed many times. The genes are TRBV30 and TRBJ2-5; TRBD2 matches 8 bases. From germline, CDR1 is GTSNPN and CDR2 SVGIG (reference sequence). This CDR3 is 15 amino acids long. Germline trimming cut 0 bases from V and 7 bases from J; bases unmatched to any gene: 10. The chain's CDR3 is CAWSVLTAGETTQYF. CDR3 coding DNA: TGTGCCTGGAGTGTACTGACAGCGGGGGAGACGACCCAGTACTTC.

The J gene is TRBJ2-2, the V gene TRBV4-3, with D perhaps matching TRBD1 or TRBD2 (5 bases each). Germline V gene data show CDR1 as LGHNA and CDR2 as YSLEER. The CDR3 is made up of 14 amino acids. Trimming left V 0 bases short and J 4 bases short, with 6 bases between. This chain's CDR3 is CASSQDGTTGELFF. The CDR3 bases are TGCGCCAGCAGCCAAGATGGGACCACCGGGGAGCTGTTTTTT.

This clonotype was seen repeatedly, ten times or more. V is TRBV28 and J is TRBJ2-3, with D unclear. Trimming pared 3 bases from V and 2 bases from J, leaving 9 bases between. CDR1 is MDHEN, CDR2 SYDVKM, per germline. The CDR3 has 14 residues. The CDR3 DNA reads TGTGCCAGCAGTTTTGTAACGAACACAGATACGCAGTATTTT. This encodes CASSFVTNTDTQYF.

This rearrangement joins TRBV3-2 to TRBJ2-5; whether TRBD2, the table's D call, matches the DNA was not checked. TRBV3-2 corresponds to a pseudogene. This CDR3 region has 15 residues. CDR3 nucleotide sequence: TGTGCCAGCACATCAAAAGCGGGAGCGCAAGAGACCCAGTACTTC. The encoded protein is CASTSKAGAQETQYF.

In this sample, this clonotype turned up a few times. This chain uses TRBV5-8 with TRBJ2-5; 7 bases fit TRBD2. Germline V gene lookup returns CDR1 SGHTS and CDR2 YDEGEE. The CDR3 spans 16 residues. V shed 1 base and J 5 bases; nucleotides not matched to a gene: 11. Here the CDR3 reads CASSLRGDLHSETQYF. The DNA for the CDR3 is TGTGCCAGCAGCTTGCGGGGGGATCTGCACTCGGAGACCCAGTACTTC.

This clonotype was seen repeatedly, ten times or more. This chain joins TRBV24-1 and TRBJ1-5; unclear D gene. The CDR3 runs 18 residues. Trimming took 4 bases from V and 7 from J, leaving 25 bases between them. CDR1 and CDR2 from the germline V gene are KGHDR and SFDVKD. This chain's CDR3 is CATSDHNFYAGGGQPQHF. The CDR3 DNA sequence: TGTGCCACCAGTGACCACAATTTCTACGCAGGAGGCGGGCAGCCCCAGCATTTT.

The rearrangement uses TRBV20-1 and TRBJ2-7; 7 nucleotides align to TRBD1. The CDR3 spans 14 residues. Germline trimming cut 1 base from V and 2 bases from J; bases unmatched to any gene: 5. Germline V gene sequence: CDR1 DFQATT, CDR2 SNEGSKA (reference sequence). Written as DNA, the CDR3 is TGCAGTGCTAGAGTGAACAGGGGAACCTACGAGCAGTACTTC. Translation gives CSARVNRGTYEQYF.

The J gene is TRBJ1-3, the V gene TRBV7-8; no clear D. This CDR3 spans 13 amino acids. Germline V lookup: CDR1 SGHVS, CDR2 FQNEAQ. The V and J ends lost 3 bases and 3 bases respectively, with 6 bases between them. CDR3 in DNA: TGTGCCAGCAGCTTTCTGGGTGGAAACACCATATATTTT. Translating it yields CASSFLGGNTIYF.

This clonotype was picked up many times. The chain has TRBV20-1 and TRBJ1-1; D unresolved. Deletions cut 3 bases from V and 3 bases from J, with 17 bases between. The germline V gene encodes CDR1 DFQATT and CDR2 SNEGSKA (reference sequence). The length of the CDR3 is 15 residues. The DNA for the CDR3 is TGCAGTGCTAGGCCGGCAAGGAAATTGGACACTGAAGCTTTCTTT. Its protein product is CSARPARKLDTEAFF.

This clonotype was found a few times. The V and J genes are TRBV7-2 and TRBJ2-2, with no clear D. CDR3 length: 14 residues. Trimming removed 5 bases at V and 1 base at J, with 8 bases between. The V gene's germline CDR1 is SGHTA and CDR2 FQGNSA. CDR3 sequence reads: CASSPSWNTGELFF. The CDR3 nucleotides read TGTGCCAGCAGCCCAAGTTGGAACACCGGGGAGCTGTTTTTT.

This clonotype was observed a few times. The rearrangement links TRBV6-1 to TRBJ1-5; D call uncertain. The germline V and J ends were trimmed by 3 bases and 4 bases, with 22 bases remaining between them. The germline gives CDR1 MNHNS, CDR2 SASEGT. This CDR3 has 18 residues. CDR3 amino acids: CASSDRRYARQENQPQHF. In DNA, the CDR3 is TGTGCCAGCAGTGACAGAAGATACGCTCGCCAGGAGAATCAGCCCCAGCATTTT.